The 29 T cell receptor beta chains reported below all come from one sample, sequenced in a study of long-term antiretroviral therapy in people with HIV. Run at survey level, the immunoSEQ assay was version v3.0. The protocol was immunoSEQ multiplex PCR, while the TCRdb copy is restricted to in-frame clones and leaves out a portion. The sample lists about 28,000 clones; over 80% were seen once. Sequencing used unsorted PBMCs, obtained 2.8 years after starting antiretroviral therapy. The receptor set was obtained from a man aged 25-45 years with HIV.

This chain uses TRBV5-8 with TRBJ2-7; D perhaps matches TRBD2 (5 bases). V lost 0 bases and J lost 7, with 17 bases in between. This CDR3 has 15 amino acids. Per germline, CDR1 SGHTS and CDR2 YDEGEE. The CDR3 region has the DNA TGTGCCAGCAGCTTGGCGCGGGCCGCCACGGGGGAGCAGTACTTC. This sequence encodes CASSLARAATGEQYF. The full variable domain, its missing parts supplied by reference TRBV5-8 and TRBJ2-7, is EAGVTQSPTHLIKTRGQQATLRCSPISGHTSVYWYQQALGLGLQFLLWYDEGEERNRGNFPPRFSGRQFPNYSSELNVNALELEDSALYLCASSLARAATGEQYFGPGTRLTVT.

The chain joins TRBV28 to TRBJ1-1; D remains ambiguous. Trimming pared 6 bases from V and 3 bases from J, leaving 14 bases between. This CDR3 is built from 14 residues. Germline-derived CDR1 and CDR2 are MDHEN and SYDVKM. CDR3 DNA sequence: TGTGCCAGCAGCCTCGGGGATCCCTACACTGAAGCTTTCTTT. Its translation is CASSLGDPYTEAFF.

The V gene is TRBV19, the J gene TRBJ1-5; a weak D match, TRBD1 (6 bases). Deletions cut 0 bases from V and 6 bases from J, with 21 bases between. The CDR3 extends over 18 amino acids. Germline-derived CDR1 and CDR2 are LNHDA and SQIVND (reference sequence). As DNA, the CDR3 is TGTGCCAGTAGTATAGACGACGGATCCTTAGGGGGGTTTCAGCCCCAGCATTTT. Protein product: CASSIDDGSLGGFQPQHF.

The chain recombines TRBV5-1 with TRBJ2-2; the D gene could be TRBD1 or TRBD2 (5 bases each). Germline V gene sequence: CDR1 SGHRS, CDR2 YFSETQ. V was shortened by 4 bases and J by 4 bases, with 11 bases between the two germline ends. The CDR3 consists of 14 residues. The CDR3 sequence is CASSRDGPTGELFF. The CDR3 region has the DNA TGCGCCAGCAGCCGGGACGGGCCCACCGGGGAGCTGTTTTTT. The variable domain in full, completed from reference TRBV5-1 and TRBJ2-2, reads KAGVTQTPRYLIKTRGQQVTLSCSPISGHRSVSWYQQTPGQGLQFLFEYFSETQRNKGNFPGRFSGRQFSNSRSEMNVSTLELGDSALYLCASSRDGPTGELFFGEGSRLTVL.

The sample holds a few counts of this clone. The CDR3 DNA follows: TGTGCCAGTAGACGGCTCTATGGCTACACCTTC. It specifies CASRRLYGYTF. The V gene is TRBV28, the J gene TRBJ1-2; no clear D gene. CDR1 is MDHEN and CDR2 is SYDVKM in the germline V gene. The length of the CDR3 is 11 residues. V lost 9 bases to trimming and J lost 4 bases, with 9 bases between them.

The chain employs TRBV19 and TRBJ2-5, with a tentative D call TRBD2 (6 bases). The CDR3 length is 14 residues. V shed 3 bases and J shed 4 bases, with 12 bases lying between them. Germline V CDR1 and CDR2: LNHDA, SQIVND (reference sequence). The CDR3 DNA reads as TGTGCCAGTAGTATGGGGCCCGGGGGAGAGACCCAGTACTTC. Amino acid sequence: CASSMGPGGETQYF.

The CDR3 spells CASSPLTSRLGTEAFF. CDR3 sequence (DNA): TGTGCCAGCAGCCCCCTCACCTCGCGTCTTGGCACTGAAGCTTTCTTT. The rearrangement joins TRBV6-6 to TRBJ1-1; D is ambiguous. Germline CDR1 reads MNHNY; CDR2 reads SVGAGI (reference sequence). Trimming took 6 bases from V and 4 from J, leaving 21 bases between them. The CDR3 totals 16 residues.

This clone was observed once. The CDR3 DNA is TGTGCCAGCAGCCCGCCGACAGGGGATTACGAGCAGTACTTC. It specifies CASSPPTGDYEQYF. The chain uses TRBV7-5 and TRBJ2-7; TRBD1 is taken as the D call from the table, unchecked against the DNA. TRBV7-5 is given as a pseudogene. This CDR3 region has 14 residues.

This clone was found once. The chain has TRBV11-1 and TRBJ2-5, with D possibly matching TRBD2 (7 bases). Germline-derived CDR1 and CDR2 are SGHAT and FQDESV (reference sequence). The length of the CDR3 is 14 residues. V was pared by 5 bases and J by 4 bases, with 14 bases between. DNA of the CDR3: TGTGCCAGCAGCCCGGGGGGCCCCAGAGAGACCCAGTACTTC. It specifies CASSPGGPRETQYF.

The rearrangement joins TRBV7-2 to TRBJ2-2; the D gene could be TRBD1 or TRBD2 (5 bases each). V was clipped by 10 bases and J by 5 bases, with 20 bases between them. Germline loops: CDR1 SGHTA, CDR2 FQGNSA. The CDR3 runs to 15 residues. CDR3 residues: CAIPSPGRRTGELFF. CDR3 bases: TGTGCCATCCCCTCACCGGGGCGGAGGACCGGGGAGCTGTTTTTT.

The chain uses TRBV28 and TRBJ2-5; a weak D match, TRBD2 (6 bases). Germline-derived CDR1 and CDR2 are MDHEN and SYDVKM. V dropped 3 bases and J dropped 4 bases, with 12 bases sitting between them. The CDR3 extends over 14 amino acids. This CDR3 is CASSFGRRGETQYF. CDR3 coding DNA: TGTGCCAGCAGTTTTGGACGGCGGGGAGAGACCCAGTACTTC. The whole variable domain, filled in from reference TRBV28 and TRBJ2-5, reads DVKVTQSSRYLVKRTGEKVFLECVQDMDHENMFWYRQDPGLGLRLIYFSYDVKMKEKGDIPEGYSVSREKKERFSLILESASTNQTSMYLCASSFGRRGETQYFGPGTRLLVL.

The chain recombines TRBV10-3 with TRBJ2-3; D unresolved. The germline V gene has CDR1 ENHRY and CDR2 SYGVKD. V was trimmed by 8 bases and J by 6 bases, leaving 21 bases between them. This CDR3 has 15 residues. The CDR3 bases are TGTGCCATCGGGGATCGAGTCCTCTCTGGGGATACGCAGTATTTT. Protein: CAIGDRVLSGDTQYF.

The chain links TRBV7-8 to TRBJ2-1; D may be TRBD1 or TRBD2 (5 bases each). The V gene lost 1 base and the J gene lost 4 bases, with 11 bases spanning the gap. Germline values: CDR1 SGHVS, CDR2 FQNEAQ. The CDR3 sequence is 15 residues long. This chain's CDR3 is CASSLGGNQYNEQFF. In DNA, the CDR3 is TGTGCCAGCAGCTTAGGGGGGAATCAATACAATGAGCAGTTCTTC.

J is TRBJ2-2 and V is TRBV27; 12 nucleotides align to TRBD2. The length of the CDR3 is 16 residues. With 3 bases clipped from V and 4 bases from J, the junction kept 3 bases outside the gene matches. Germline V CDR1 and CDR2: MNHEY, SMNVEV (reference sequence). CDR3 residues: CASSFLLAGGTGELFF. The CDR3 DNA is TGTGCCAGCAGTTTTTTACTAGCGGGGGGCACCGGGGAGCTGTTTTTT.

The genes are TRBV28 and TRBJ1-5, with a tentative D call TRBD1 (6 bases). This CDR3 has 14 amino acids. The germline V and J ends were trimmed by 3 bases and 4 bases, with 10 bases remaining between them. CDR1 and CDR2 from the germline V gene are MDHEN and SYDVKM. The DNA of the CDR3 is TGTGCCAGCAGTTTGACAGGAGCAAATCAGCCCCAGCATTTT. This translates into CASSLTGANQPQHF.

The chain recombines TRBV7-8 with TRBJ2-1; TRBD2 agrees at 12 bases. V gave up 5 bases and J gave up 6 bases; unmatched junction bases: 8. The V gene's germline CDR1 is SGHVS and CDR2 FQNEAQ. This CDR3 has 16 amino acids. For the CDR3, the DNA is TGTGCCAGCAGCCCAAGGACTAGCGGGGCCCTCAATGAGCAGTTCTTC. The encoded protein is CASSPRTSGALNEQFF.

This clone was seen once. The chain employs TRBV5-1 and TRBJ1-3; D unresolved. In germline, CDR1 is SGHRS, CDR2 YFSETQ. Trimming took 2 bases from V and 2 from J, leaving 8 bases between them. This CDR3 contains 14 residues. The CDR3 protein is CASSFGNPGNTIYF. The CDR3 bases are TGCGCCAGCAGCTTTGGGAATCCTGGAAACACCATATATTTT.

This clone was seen a handful of times. This sequence joins TRBV4-1 and TRBJ1-2, with no clear D. Trimming shortened V by 1 base and J by 4 bases, and 10 bases separated the two germline ends. CDR1 MGHRA and CDR2 YSYEKL come from the germline V gene. The CDR3 consists of 14 residues. CDR3 amino acids: CASSQALGFYGYTF. DNA for the CDR3: TGCGCCAGCAGCCAAGCTTTGGGATTCTATGGCTACACCTTC.

The chain couples TRBV19 to TRBJ1-1; D gene uncertain. The V and J ends lost 6 bases and 2 bases respectively, with 7 bases between them. The CDR3 has 12 amino acids. CDR1 is LNHDA, CDR2 SQIVND, per germline (reference sequence). For the CDR3, the DNA is TGTGCCAGTAGCAGGACTAACACTGAAGCTTTCTTT. Translation: CASSRTNTEAFF. The whole variable domain, remainder taken from reference TRBV19 and TRBJ1-1, is DGGITQSPKYLFRKEGQNVTLSCEQNLNHDAMYWYRQDPGQGLRLIYYSQIVNDFQKGDIAEGYSVSREKKESFPLTVTSAQKNPTAFYLCASSRTNTEAFFGQGTRLTVV.

This chain links TRBV5-4 with TRBJ2-5; 8 bases are shared with TRBD1. V lost 3 bases and J lost 5; bases outside the gene matches: 9. Germline V CDR1 and CDR2: SGHNT, YYREEE (reference sequence). The CDR3 length is 15 residues. The CDR3 loop is CASSSTGQGHETQYF. CDR3 DNA: TGTGCCAGCAGCTCTACCGGACAGGGACACGAGACCCAGTACTTC.

The chain is built from TRBV28 and TRBJ2-7; 8 bases are shared with TRBD2. This CDR3 comprises 14 residues. The V gene end was trimmed by 6 bases and the J gene end by 0 bases; junction bases not matched to a gene: 4. Germline-derived CDR1 and CDR2 are MDHEN and SYDVKM. The CDR3 loop reads CASRREESSYEQYF. The CDR3 DNA is TGTGCCAGCAGGCGGGAGGAAAGCTCCTACGAGCAGTACTTC.

The genes are TRBV15 and TRBJ2-2; possible D gene TRBD2, 5 bases. CDR1 and CDR2 (germline): LNHNV, YYDKDF (reference sequence). The V end lost 6 bases, the J end lost 7 bases, and 21 bases lay between the germline ends. The CDR3 loop spans 16 amino acids. The chain's CDR3 is CATSLGGLAADGELFF. The CDR3 DNA reads as TGTGCCACCAGTTTGGGCGGGCTAGCCGCAGACGGGGAGCTGTTTTTT. Full variable domain (rest looked up from reference TRBV15 and TRBJ2-2): DAMVIQNPRYQVTQFGKPVTLSCSQTLNHNVMYWYQQKSSQAPKLLFHYYDKDFNNEADTPDNFQSRRPNTSFCFLDIRSPGLGDTAMYLCATSLGGLAADGELFFGEGSRLTVL.

The V call is TRBV7-2, the J call TRBJ1-1; D is possibly TRBD1 (5 bases). Trimming left V 6 bases short and J 4 bases short, with 6 bases between. Germline V gene data show CDR1 as SGHTA and CDR2 as FQGNSA. This CDR3 region has 11 residues. For the CDR3, the DNA is TGTGCCAGCAGGGGGGGCACTGAAGCTTTCTTT. Its translation is CASRGGTEAFF.

The V gene is TRBV14, the J gene TRBJ1-2; D might be TRBD1 (5 bases). CDR1 is SGHDN and CDR2 is FVKESK in the germline V gene. CDR3 length: 15 amino acids. Trimming cost V 4 bases and J 0 bases, with 12 bases left between them. The CDR3 coding sequence is TGTGCCAGCAGCCCCCGGGCGGGGCCTAACTATGGCTACACCTTC. It translates to CASSPRAGPNYGYTF.

Comment on this clone: Sequence at one end of the junction differs from germline and may be a read error. The genes are TRBV28 and TRBJ1-1; D uncertain. The CDR3 extends over 12 amino acids. CDR1 and CDR2 from the germline V gene are MDHEN and SYDVKM. The DNA for the CDR3 is TGTGCCAGCAGTTTATATAACTTGGACCTAACATTT. As protein: CASSLYNLDLTF. The full variable domain, rest sourced from reference TRBV28 and TRBJ1-1, is DVKVTQSSRYLVKRTGEKVFLECVQDMDHENMFWYRQDPGLGLRLIYFSYDVKMKEKGDIPEGYSVSREKKERFSLILESASTNQTSMYLCASSLYNLDLTFGQGTRLTVV.

This sequence joins TRBV11-2 and TRBJ1-2; D is unresolved. The CDR3 covers 16 residues. Trimming left V 7 bases short and J 5 bases short, with 23 bases between. Germline V CDR1 and CDR2: SGHAT, FQNNGV. For the CDR3, the DNA is TGTGCCAGCACTCCAAGACCTACTCCCGGCGGATATGGCTACACCTTC. This translates into CASTPRPTPGGYGYTF.

The chain links TRBV5-4 to TRBJ1-2, with D possibly being TRBD1 (5 bases). The CDR3 runs 15 residues. The germline V and J ends were trimmed by 0 bases and 0 bases, with 9 bases remaining between them. Germline V CDR1 and CDR2: SGHNT, YYREEE (reference sequence). The CDR3 coding sequence is TGTGCCAGCAGCTTGGAGCAGGGCGCTAACTATGGCTACACCTTC. It yields the protein CASSLEQGANYGYTF.

This rearrangement joins TRBV30 to TRBJ1-4; the match to TRBD1 covers 11 bases. The CDR3 has 15 amino acids. Germline values: CDR1 GTSNPN, CDR2 SVGIG (reference sequence). Trimming removed 0 bases from V and 7 bases from J; junction bases left unmatched: 4. The CDR3 protein is CAWSVPGQGAEKLFF. CDR3 nucleotides: TGTGCCTGGAGTGTACCTGGACAGGGGGCTGAAAAACTGTTTTTT.

The chain employs TRBV9 and TRBJ2-3, with D unclear. V was shortened by 0 bases and J by 0 bases, with 8 bases between the two germline ends. Germline CDR1 SGDLS, CDR2 YYNGEE. The CDR3 contains 15 residues. CDR3: CASSVGARSTDTQYF. CDR3 nucleotides: TGTGCCAGCAGCGTAGGTGCTAGAAGCACAGATACGCAGTATTTT.